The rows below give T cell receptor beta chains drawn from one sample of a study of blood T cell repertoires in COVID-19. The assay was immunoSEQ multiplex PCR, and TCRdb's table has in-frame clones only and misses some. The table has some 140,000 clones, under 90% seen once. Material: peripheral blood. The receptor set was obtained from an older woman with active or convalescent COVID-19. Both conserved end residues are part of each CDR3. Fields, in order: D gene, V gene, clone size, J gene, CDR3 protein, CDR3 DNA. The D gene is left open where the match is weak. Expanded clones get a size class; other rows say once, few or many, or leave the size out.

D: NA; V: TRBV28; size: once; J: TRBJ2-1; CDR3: CAISDRINEQFF; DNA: TGTGCCATCTCGGACAGAATCAATGAGCAGTTCTTC
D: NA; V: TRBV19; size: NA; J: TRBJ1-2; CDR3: CASEEGRNKLNYGYTF; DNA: TGTGCCAGCGAGGAGGGACGGAACAAACTTAACTATGGCTACACCTTC
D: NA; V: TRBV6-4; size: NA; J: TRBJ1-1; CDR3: CASSVESSNTEAFF; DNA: TGTGCCAGCAGTGTGGAGAGTTCGAACACTGAAGCTTTCTTT
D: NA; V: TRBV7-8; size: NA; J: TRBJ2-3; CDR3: CASSLITGNDADTQYF; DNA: TGTGCCAGCAGCTTGATAACAGGGAACGACGCAGATACGCAGTATTTT
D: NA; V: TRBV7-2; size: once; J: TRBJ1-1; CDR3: CASSLMRGGIEAFF; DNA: TGTGCCAGCAGCTTAATGAGGGGAGGGATTGAAGCTTTCTTT
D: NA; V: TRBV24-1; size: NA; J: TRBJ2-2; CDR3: CATSDGTGTGPDTGELFF; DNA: TGTGCCACCAGTGATGGCACCGGGACTGGGCCCGACACCGGGGAGCTGTTTTTT
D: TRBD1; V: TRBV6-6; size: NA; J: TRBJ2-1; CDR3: CASTDRGRDLGNEQFF; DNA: TGTGCCAGCACCGACAGGGGGCGAGATTTGGGGAATGAGCAGTTCTTC
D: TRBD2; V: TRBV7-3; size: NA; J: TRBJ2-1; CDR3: CASSPTSGRGYNEQFF; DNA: TGTGCCAGCAGCCCGACTAGCGGGAGGGGGTACAATGAGCAGTTCTTC
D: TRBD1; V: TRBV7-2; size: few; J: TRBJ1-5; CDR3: CASSSNGQANQPQHF; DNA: TGTGCCAGCAGCTCTAATGGACAGGCCAATCAGCCCCAGCATTTT
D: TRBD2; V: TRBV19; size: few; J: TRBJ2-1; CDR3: CASSPQAGGYNEQFF; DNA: TGTGCCAGTAGTCCTCAAGCGGGGGGGTATAATGAGCAGTTCTTC
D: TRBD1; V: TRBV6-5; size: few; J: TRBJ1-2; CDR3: CASSYGQGARGPGYTF; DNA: TGTGCCAGCAGTTACGGGCAGGGGGCGCGAGGTCCTGGCTACACCTTC
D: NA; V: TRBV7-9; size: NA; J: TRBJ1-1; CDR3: CASSLTGFAEAFF; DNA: TGTGCCAGCAGCCTAACAGGGTTCGCTGAAGCTTTCTTT
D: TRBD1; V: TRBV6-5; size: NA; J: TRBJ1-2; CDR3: CASRQTGFYGYTF; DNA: TGTGCCAGCAGGCAGACAGGGTTCTATGGCTACACCTTC
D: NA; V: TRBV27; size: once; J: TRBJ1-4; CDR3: CASSSRSDRSEKLFF; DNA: TGTGCCAGCAGTTCGAGGTCCGATAGAAGTGAAAAACTGTTTTTT
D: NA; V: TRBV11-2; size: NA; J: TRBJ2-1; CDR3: CASSLLAVDNEQFF; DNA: TGTGCCAGCAGCTTATTGGCGGTTGACAATGAGCAGTTCTTC
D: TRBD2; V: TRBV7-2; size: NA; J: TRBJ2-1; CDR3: CASSSQTGTSGRNEQFF; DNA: TGTGCCAGCAGCTCCCAAACCGGGACTAGCGGGAGAAATGAGCAGTTCTTC
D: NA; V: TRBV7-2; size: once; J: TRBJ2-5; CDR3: CASSLDPGSETQYF; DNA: TGTGCCAGCAGCTTAGACCCCGGTTCAGAGACCCAGTACTTC
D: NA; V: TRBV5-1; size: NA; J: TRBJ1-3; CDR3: CASSQGAGGNTIYF; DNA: TGCGCCAGCAGCCAAGGGGCAGGTGGAAACACCATATATTTT
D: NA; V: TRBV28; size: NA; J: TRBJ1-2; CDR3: CASTPSGEKNYGYTF; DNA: TGTGCCAGCACTCCCTCCGGGGAAAAGAACTATGGCTACACCTTC
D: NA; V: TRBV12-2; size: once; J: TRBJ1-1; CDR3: CASRLASVDSPMNTEAFF; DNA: TGTGCAAGTCGCTTAGCGAGCGTGGACTCCCCCATGAACACTGAAGCTTTCTTT
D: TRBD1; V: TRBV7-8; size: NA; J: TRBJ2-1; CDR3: CASSLEDRYNEQFF; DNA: TGTGCCAGCAGCTTAGAGGACAGGTACAATGAGCAGTTCTTC